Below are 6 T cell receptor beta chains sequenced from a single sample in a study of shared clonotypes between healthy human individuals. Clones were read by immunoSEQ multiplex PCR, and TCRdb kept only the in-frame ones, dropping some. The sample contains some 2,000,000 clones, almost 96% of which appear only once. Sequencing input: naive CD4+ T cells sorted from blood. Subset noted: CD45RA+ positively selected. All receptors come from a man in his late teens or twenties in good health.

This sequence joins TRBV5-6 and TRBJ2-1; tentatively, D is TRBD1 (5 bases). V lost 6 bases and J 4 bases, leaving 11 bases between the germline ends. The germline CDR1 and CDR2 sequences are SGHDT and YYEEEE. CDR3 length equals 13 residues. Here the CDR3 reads CASTLQAYNEQFF. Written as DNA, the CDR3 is TGTGCCAGCACCTTACAGGCTTACAATGAGCAGTTCTTC. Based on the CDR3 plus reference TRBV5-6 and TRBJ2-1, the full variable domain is DAGVTQSPTHLIKTRGQQVTLRCSPKSGHDTVSWYQQALGQGPQFIFQYYEEEERQRGNFPDRFSGHQFPNYSSELNVNALLLGDSALYLCASTLQAYNEQFFGPGTRLTVL.

The CDR3 here is CASLILGQGGETQYF. DNA for the CDR3: TGTGCCAGCTTAATCCTCGGACAGGGAGGCGAGACCCAGTACTTC. The V and J genes are TRBV6-1 and TRBJ2-5; 8 nucleotides match TRBD1. Looked up from germline, CDR1 is MNHNS and CDR2 is SASEGT. The CDR3 is 15 residues long. V lost 8 bases, J lost 5 bases, and 13 bases stayed unmatched.

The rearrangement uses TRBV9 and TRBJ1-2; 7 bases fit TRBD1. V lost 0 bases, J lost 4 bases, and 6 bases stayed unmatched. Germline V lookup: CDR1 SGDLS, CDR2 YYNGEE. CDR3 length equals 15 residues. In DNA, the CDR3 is TGTGCCAGCAGCGTAGGTGGGACAGATGTCTATGGCTACACCTTC. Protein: CASSVGGTDVYGYTF.

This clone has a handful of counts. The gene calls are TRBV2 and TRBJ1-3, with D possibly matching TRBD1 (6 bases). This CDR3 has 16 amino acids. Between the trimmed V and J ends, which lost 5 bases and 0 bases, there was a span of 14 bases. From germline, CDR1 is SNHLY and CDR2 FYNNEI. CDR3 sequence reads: CASSRQALGSGNTIYF. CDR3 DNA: TGTGCCAGCAGTCGACAGGCACTCGGCTCTGGAAACACCATATATTTT. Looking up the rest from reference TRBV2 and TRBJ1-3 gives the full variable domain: EPEVTQTPSHQVTQMGQEVILRCVPISNHLYFYWYRQILGQKVEFLVSFYNNEISEKSEIFDDQFSVERPDGSNFTLKIRSTKLEDSAMYFCASSRQALGSGNTIYFGEGSWLTVV.

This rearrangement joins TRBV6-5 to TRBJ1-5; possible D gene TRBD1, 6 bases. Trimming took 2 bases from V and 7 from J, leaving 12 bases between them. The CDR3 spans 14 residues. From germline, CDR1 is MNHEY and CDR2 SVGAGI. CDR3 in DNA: TGTGCCAGCAGTTACCCAGGGGATAGGCAGCCCCAGCATTTT. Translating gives CASSYPGDRQPQHF.

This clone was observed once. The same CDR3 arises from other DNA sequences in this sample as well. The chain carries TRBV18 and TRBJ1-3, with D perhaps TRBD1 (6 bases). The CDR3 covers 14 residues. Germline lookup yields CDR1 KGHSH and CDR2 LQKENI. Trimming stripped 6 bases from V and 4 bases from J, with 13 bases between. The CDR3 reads CASSPPGAGNTIYF. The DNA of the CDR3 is TGTGCCAGCTCGCCTCCAGGGGCCGGAAACACCATATATTTT.